These T cell receptor beta chains were read from a single sample in a study of T cell responses to AZD1222 COVID-19 vaccine. Assay used: immunoSEQ multiplex PCR; TCRdb lists only in-frame clones, some missing. The data contain 60,000 to 85,000 clones, 85% of them singletons. The sample was peripheral blood, taken on day 0 of AZD1222 vaccination. These receptors all stem from an adult in good health. The CDR3 runs from the conserved cysteine through the conserved F or W. Fields, in order: CDR3 DNA, CDR3 protein, D gene, V gene, J gene, clone size. D genes are given only for firm matches. The size entry is marked missing in some rows and otherwise reads once, few, many or a size class.

DNA: TGTGCCAGCACGGACAGAACCTACGAGCAGTACTTC; CDR3: CASTDRTYEQYF; D: -; V: TRBV2; J: TRBJ2-7; size: -
DNA: TGTGCCTGGAGTCCGGGGGGAGTATTGCCATATCAGCCCCAGCATTTT; CDR3: CAWSPGGVLPYQPQHF; D: -; V: TRBV30; J: TRBJ1-5; size: -
DNA: TGCGCCAGCAGCCAAGAATTTAGCAATCAGCCCCAGCATTTT; CDR3: CASSQEFSNQPQHF; D: -; V: TRBV4-1; J: TRBJ1-5; size: -
DNA: TGTGCCAGCAGCATCGGGGGTGTCTCTGGAAACACCATATATTTT; CDR3: CASSIGGVSGNTIYF; D: -; V: TRBV7-9; J: TRBJ1-3; size: -
DNA: TGTGCCAGCAGAGATCCGGGACAGGGCTACGAGCAGTACTTC; CDR3: CASRDPGQGYEQYF; D: TRBD1; V: TRBV6-6; J: TRBJ2-7; size: once
DNA: TGTGCCAGCAAATCCCAAGGACAGGGGGTTGATGAGCAGTTCTTC; CDR3: CASKSQGQGVDEQFF; D: TRBD1; V: TRBV5-4; J: TRBJ2-1; size: -
DNA: TGCGCCAGCAGTGAGTCGAGGGGGTGGACTGAAGCTTTCTTT; CDR3: CASSESRGWTEAFF; D: -; V: TRBV10-1; J: TRBJ1-1; size: -
DNA: TGTGCCAGCAGCTTGGTCGGGGCCCAAAAAACCACCTCTATTTGTACCTTC; CDR3: CASSLVGAQKTTSICTF; D: -; V: TRBV5-8; J: TRBJ1-2; size: -
DNA: TGTGCCAGCAGCGCGGGACAGGGAGTCTCCTGGCGGGGGCGCACAGATACGCAGTATTTT; CDR3: CASSAGQGVSWRGRTDTQYF; D: TRBD1; V: TRBV7-6; J: TRBJ2-3; size: -
DNA: TGTGCCAGCAGCCAGACACCTCTCCGATTGAACACTGAAGCTTTCTTT; CDR3: CASSQTPLRLNTEAFF; D: -; V: TRBV11-3; J: TRBJ1-1; size: -
DNA: TGTGCCAGCCGGGGCGCCGTCTACAATGAGCAGTTCTTC; CDR3: CASRGAVYNEQFF; D: -; V: TRBV14; J: TRBJ2-1; size: -
DNA: TGTGCCTGGAGCAGGGACAGGGGACACGAGCAGTACTTC; CDR3: CAWSRDRGHEQYF; D: TRBD1; V: TRBV30; J: TRBJ2-7; size: -
DNA: TGTGCCAGCAGCCAGGCCGGACGGGGGCTCAACACCTTC; CDR3: CASSQAGRGLNTF; D: -; V: TRBV3-1/TRBV3-2; J: TRBJ1-2; size: -
DNA: TGTGCCAGCAGCTTTCAGGGGTACGAGCAGTACTTC; CDR3: CASSFQGYEQYF; D: -; V: TRBV7-9; J: TRBJ2-7; size: -
DNA: TGTGCCAGCAGTCACCGGGACAGCAGCTCCTACGAGCAGTACTTC; CDR3: CASSHRDSSSYEQYF; D: TRBD1; V: TRBV6-5; J: TRBJ2-7; size: -
DNA: TGTGCCAGCAGCTTCAGCGGGGGACCCTACGAGCAGTACTTC; CDR3: CASSFSGGPYEQYF; D: TRBD2; V: TRBV11-2; J: TRBJ2-7; size: few
DNA: TGCGCCAGCAGCGGTCCTAGCGGGGGGGCCATAGATACGCAGTATTTT; CDR3: CASSGPSGGAIDTQYF; D: TRBD2; V: TRBV5-1; J: TRBJ2-3; size: -
DNA: TGTGCCAGCAGGCTAGGGGGCGGAGATGGTGAGCAGTACTTC; CDR3: CASRLGGGDGEQYF; D: TRBD1; V: TRBV27; J: TRBJ2-7; size: few
DNA: TGTGCCAGCAGTTTAGGCCTAGCCAGAGATACGCAGTATTTT; CDR3: CASSLGLARDTQYF; D: -; V: TRBV27; J: TRBJ2-3; size: once
DNA: TGTGCCAGCAGAGAGCGGGAGGGCCAAGACGAGCAGTACTTC; CDR3: CASREREGQDEQYF; D: TRBD2; V: TRBV5-4; J: TRBJ2-7; size: -
DNA: TGTGCCAGCTCACGGTTTTCAGAGGGACAGGGTGATGGCTACACCTTC; CDR3: CASSRFSEGQGDGYTF; D: TRBD1; V: TRBV18; J: TRBJ1-2; size: few
DNA: TGTGCCAGCAGCCCCCCGGGGGGGCCCAAGGCTTACGAGCAGTACTTC; CDR3: CASSPPGGPKAYEQYF; D: TRBD2; V: TRBV5-4; J: TRBJ2-7; size: -
DNA: TGCGCCAGCAGCCCCCAGGGGGTCTCCTACGAGCAGTACTTC; CDR3: CASSPQGVSYEQYF; D: TRBD1; V: TRBV5-1; J: TRBJ2-7; size: -
DNA: TGTGCCAGCAGTTACCAGACAGGGCTCTCCTACGAGCAGTACTTC; CDR3: CASSYQTGLSYEQYF; D: TRBD1; V: TRBV6-5; J: TRBJ2-7; size: -
DNA: TGCGCCAGCAGCCTCAACCGGGCGGGGTTTAATGGCTACACCTTC; CDR3: CASSLNRAGFNGYTF; D: -; V: TRBV4-1; J: TRBJ1-2; size: once
DNA: TGTGCCAGTAGTATTGGCGGAGCACCCCTCCACTTT; CDR3: CASSIGGAPLHF; D: -; V: TRBV19; J: TRBJ1-6; size: -
DNA: TGTGCCAGCAGCTCAGTTGGGGCTAACTATGGCTACACCTTC; CDR3: CASSSVGANYGYTF; D: -; V: TRBV27; J: TRBJ1-2; size: -
DNA: TGCAGCGTTGCCGGGGGCTCCACAGATACGCAGTATTTT; CDR3: CSVAGGSTDTQYF; D: -; V: TRBV29-1; J: TRBJ2-3; size: few
DNA: TGTGCCAGCAGTTTCGGCGGTCACTATGGCTACACCTTC; CDR3: CASSFGGHYGYTF; D: -; V: TRBV27; J: TRBJ1-2; size: -
DNA: TGTGCCAGCAGCTCCACCGTAGCGCTCCAAAACATTCAGTACTTC; CDR3: CASSSTVALQNIQYF; D: -; V: TRBV7-8; J: TRBJ2-4; size: -
DNA: TGTGCCAGCTCACCAATTGCAGCGTACAATGAGCAGTTCTTC; CDR3: CASSPIAAYNEQFF; D: -; V: TRBV18; J: TRBJ2-1; size: once
DNA: TGTGCCAGCAGCTTTTTATCTTCCGGGAAAGATACGCAGTATTTT; CDR3: CASSFLSSGKDTQYF; D: -; V: TRBV11-3; J: TRBJ2-3; size: few
DNA: TGTGCCAGCAGTGACCGGGACAGGGGGCTAATAGGTTCACCCCTCCACTTT; CDR3: CASSDRDRGLIGSPLHF; D: TRBD1; V: TRBV6-1; J: TRBJ1-6; size: -
DNA: TGTGCCTGGGACGTAAAATCCTATAATTCACCCCTCCACTTT; CDR3: CAWDVKSYNSPLHF; D: -; V: TRBV30; J: TRBJ1-6; size: -
DNA: TGTGCCAGCAGGCGGCGGGAGGGCGGAGATGAGCAGTTCTTC; CDR3: CASRRREGGDEQFF; D: TRBD2; V: TRBV5-5; J: TRBJ2-1; size: -